This T cell receptor beta chain was sequenced for a study of tumor-infiltrating lymphocytes in primary liver carcinoma. Study-wide context: Sample counts of productive TCRbeta reads spanned roughly 3.65 to 8 million; these counts were similar across tissue types.

This clonotype has at least ten counts. Its target is unknown. Total RNA (about 500 ng) served as template for TCR beta cDNA synthesis primed by a constant-region primer. Library construction for TCR beta comprised three nested multiplex PCR rounds performed with slightly modified ARM-PCR. In TCRdb, the multiplex PCR reads were re-called with MiXCR into one record per CDR3 protein. The sample records 300,000 to 400,000 distinct CDR3 sequences, about 65% being singletons. Germline DNA was also extracted, with blood RNA taken from unsorted whole blood. Patients had chronic HBV infection and were treatment-naive. Findings and limits, study-wide: Significantly larger top-250-clone fractions were found in tumors than in blood (p = 0.039).

This sequence originates from a man between 35 and 55 years old with primary liver carcinoma and hepatitis B virus infection. Source material: peripheral blood.

CDR3 bases: TGTGCCAGCAGTTTATTCTCCGGGGCCAACGTCCTGACTTTC. It is translated as CASSLFSGANVLTF. V and J are TRBV5-5 and TRBJ2-6; D not certain. Germline V gene lookup returns CDR1 SGHKS and CDR2 YYEKEE (reference sequence). The CDR3 is made up of 14 amino acids. V was trimmed by 5 bases and J by 4 bases, leaving 10 bases between them.